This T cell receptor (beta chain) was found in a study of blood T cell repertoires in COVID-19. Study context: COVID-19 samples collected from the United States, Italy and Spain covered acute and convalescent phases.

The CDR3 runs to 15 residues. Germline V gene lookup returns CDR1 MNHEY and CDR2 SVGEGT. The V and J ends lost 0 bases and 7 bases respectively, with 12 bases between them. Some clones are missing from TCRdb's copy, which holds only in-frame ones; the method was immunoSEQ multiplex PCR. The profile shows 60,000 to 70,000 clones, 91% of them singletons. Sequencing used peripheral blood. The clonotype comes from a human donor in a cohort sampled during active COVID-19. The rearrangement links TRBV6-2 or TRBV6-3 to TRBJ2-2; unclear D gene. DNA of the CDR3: TGTGCCAGCAGTTACTCGCAGGTTTTACGCGGGGAGCTGTTTTTT. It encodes CASSYSQVLRGELFF.